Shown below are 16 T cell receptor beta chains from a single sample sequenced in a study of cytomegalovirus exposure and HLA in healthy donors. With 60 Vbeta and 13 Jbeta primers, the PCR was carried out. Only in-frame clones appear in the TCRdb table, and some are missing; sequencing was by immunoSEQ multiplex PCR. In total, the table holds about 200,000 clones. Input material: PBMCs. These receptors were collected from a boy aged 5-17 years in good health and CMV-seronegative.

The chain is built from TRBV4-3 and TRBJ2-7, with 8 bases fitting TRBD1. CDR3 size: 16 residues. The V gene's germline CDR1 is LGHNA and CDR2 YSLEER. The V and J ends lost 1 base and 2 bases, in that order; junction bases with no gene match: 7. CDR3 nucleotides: TGCGCCAGCAGCCAAGGGCTGGACAGGGCTACCTACGAGCAGTACTTC. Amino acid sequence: CASSQGLDRATYEQYF.

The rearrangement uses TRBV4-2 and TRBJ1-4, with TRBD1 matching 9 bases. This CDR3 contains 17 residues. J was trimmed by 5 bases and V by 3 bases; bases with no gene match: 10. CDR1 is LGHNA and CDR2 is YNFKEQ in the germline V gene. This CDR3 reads CASSQRQGVFGNEKLFF. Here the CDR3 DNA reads TGTGCCAGCAGCCAGAGACAGGGGGTTTTTGGCAATGAAAAACTGTTTTTT.

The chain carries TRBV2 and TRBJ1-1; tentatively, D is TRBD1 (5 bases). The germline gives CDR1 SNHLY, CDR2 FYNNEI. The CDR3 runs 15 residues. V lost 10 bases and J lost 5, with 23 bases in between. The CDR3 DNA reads TGTGCCACTGAACGGGAGTGGGGGGTAGGGACTGAAGCTTTCTTT. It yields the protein CATEREWGVGTEAFF.

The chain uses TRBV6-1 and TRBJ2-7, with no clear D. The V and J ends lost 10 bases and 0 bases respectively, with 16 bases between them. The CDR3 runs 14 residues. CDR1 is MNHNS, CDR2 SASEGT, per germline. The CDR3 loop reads CATISGSLSYEQYF. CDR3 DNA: TGTGCCACCATTTCAGGTTCGCTCTCCTACGAGCAGTACTTC.

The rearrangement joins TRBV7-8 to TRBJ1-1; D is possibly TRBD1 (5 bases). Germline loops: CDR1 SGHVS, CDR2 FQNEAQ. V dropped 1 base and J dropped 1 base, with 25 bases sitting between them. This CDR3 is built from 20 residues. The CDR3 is CASSLGPSKLGWRGNTEAFF. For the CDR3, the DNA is TGTGCCAGCAGCTTAGGACCCTCCAAATTAGGGTGGAGGGGGAACACTGAAGCTTTCTTT.

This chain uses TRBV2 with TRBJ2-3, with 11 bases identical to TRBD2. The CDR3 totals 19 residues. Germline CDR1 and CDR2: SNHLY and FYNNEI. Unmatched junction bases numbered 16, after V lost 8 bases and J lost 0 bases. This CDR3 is CASGTPRVSGGASTDTQYF. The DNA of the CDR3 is TGTGCCAGCGGAACACCTAGGGTTAGCGGGGGGGCCAGCACAGATACGCAGTATTTT.

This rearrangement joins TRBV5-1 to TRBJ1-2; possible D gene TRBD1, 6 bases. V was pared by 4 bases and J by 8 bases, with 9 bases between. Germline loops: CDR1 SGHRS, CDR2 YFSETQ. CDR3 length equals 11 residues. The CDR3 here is CASSLDRGYTF. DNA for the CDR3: TGCGCCAGCAGCCTCGACAGGGGCTACACCTTC.

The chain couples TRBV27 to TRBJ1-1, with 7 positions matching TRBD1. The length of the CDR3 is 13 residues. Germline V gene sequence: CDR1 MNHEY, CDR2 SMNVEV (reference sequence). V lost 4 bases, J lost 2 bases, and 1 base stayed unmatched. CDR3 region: CASSWDSNTEAFF. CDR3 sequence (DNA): TGTGCCAGCAGTTGGGACAGCAACACTGAAGCTTTCTTT.

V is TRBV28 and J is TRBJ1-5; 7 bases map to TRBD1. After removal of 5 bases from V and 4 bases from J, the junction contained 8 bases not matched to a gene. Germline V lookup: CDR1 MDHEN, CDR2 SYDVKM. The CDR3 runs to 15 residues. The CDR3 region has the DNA TGTGCCAGCAGTAGTCGGGAACAGGGGAATCAGCCCCAGCATTTT. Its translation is CASSSREQGNQPQHF.

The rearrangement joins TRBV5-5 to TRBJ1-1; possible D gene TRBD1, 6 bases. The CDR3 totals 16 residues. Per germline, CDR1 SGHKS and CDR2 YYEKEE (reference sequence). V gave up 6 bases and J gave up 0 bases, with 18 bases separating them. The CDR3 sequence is CASTLNVGQLNTEAFF. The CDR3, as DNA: TGTGCCAGCACCCTAAATGTGGGACAACTGAACACTGAAGCTTTCTTT.

The CDR3 DNA sequence: TGTGCCAGCAGCGCGCCACCGGACAGGAGCTCCTACGAGCAGTACTTC. Translation gives CASSAPPDRSSYEQYF. V usage is TRBV7-8 and J usage is TRBJ2-7; 7 bases agree with TRBD1. V shed 5 bases, J shed 0 bases, and the junction held 10 bases outside the gene matches. This CDR3 spans 16 amino acids. Germline V gene lookup returns CDR1 SGHVS and CDR2 FQNEAQ.

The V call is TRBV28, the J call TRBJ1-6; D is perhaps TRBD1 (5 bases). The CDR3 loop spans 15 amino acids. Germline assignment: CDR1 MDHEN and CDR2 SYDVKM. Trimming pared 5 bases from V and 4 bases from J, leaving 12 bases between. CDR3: CASSEGAYYNSPLHF. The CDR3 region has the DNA TGTGCCAGCAGTGAAGGGGCCTATTATAATTCACCCCTCCACTTT. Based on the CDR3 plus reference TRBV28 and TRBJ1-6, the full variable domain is DVKVTQSSRYLVKRTGEKVFLECVQDMDHENMFWYRQDPGLGLRLIYFSYDVKMKEKGDIPEGYSVSREKKERFSLILESASTNQTSMYLCASSEGAYYNSPLHFGNGTRLTVT.

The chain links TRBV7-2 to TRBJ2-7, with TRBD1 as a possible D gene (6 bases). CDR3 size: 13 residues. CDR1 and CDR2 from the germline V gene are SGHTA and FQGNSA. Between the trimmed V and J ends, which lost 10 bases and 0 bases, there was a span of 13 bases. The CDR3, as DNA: TGTGCCACCACCCCGGACAGCTCCTACGAGCAGTACTTC. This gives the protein CATTPDSSYEQYF.

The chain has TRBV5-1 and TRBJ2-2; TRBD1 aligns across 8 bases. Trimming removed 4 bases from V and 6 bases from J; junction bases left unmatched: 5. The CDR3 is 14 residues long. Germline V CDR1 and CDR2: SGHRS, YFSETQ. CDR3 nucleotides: TGCGCCAGCAGCCCGGGGACAGGATCCGGGGAGCTGTTTTTT. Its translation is CASSPGTGSGELFF.

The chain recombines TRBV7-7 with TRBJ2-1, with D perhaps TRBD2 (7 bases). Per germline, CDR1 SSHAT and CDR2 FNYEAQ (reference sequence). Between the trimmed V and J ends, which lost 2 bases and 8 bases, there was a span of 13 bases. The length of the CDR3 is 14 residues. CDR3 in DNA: TGTGCCAGCAGCTTAAATTCGGGGGGCGATGAGCAGTTCTTC. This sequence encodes CASSLNSGGDEQFF.

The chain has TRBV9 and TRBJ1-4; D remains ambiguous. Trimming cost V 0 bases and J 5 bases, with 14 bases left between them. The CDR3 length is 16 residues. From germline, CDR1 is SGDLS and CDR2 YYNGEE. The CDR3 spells CASSVGVGDRNEKLFF. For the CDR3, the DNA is TGTGCCAGCAGCGTAGGTGTCGGGGATCGAAATGAAAAACTGTTTTTT.